Each of the 8 T cell receptor beta chains below was sequenced from the same sample in a study of PD-1 blockade in classical Hodgkin lymphoma. This table comes from immunoSEQ multiplex PCR, and its TCRdb copy is limited to in-frame clones, with some not included. The table includes approximately 84,000 clones, 83% detected once. As for time point: cycle 4 day 1 (C4D1), after around six weeks of nivolumab. All the patients suffered relapse after autologous stem cell transplantation, and brentuximab vedotin exposure differed. The specimen was peripheral blood mononuclear cells (PBMCs), collected before the fourth cycle of nivolumab. The receptor source for this set is a human donor with classical Hodgkin lymphoma.

This clone was picked up one time. The chain couples TRBV7-2 to TRBJ2-1; a weak D match, TRBD2 (5 bases). The CDR3 is made up of 14 amino acids. Germline V gene sequence: CDR1 SGHTA, CDR2 FQGNSA. The germline V and J ends were trimmed by 5 bases and 11 bases, with 19 bases remaining between them. In DNA, the CDR3 is TGTGCCAGCAGCAAGGAGGCTCGGCGCAGCAAGCAGTTCTTC. Amino acid sequence: CASSKEARRSKQFF. Together with reference TRBV7-2 and TRBJ2-1, the CDR3 gives the full variable domain: GAGVSQSPSNKVTEKGKDVELRCDPISGHTALYWYRQSLGQGLEFLIYFQGNSAPDKSGLPSDRFSAERTGGSVSTLTIQRTQQEDSAVYLCASSKEARRSKQFFGPGTRLTVL.

The V and J genes are TRBV11-3 and TRBJ2-2; D is unclear. The CDR3 runs 13 residues. V lost 5 bases, J lost 4 bases, and 8 bases lay in between. From germline, CDR1 is SGHNT and CDR2 YENEEA. The CDR3 nucleotides are TGTGCCAGCAGCCCGTCCTCCACCGGGGAGCTGTTTTTT. It specifies CASSPSSTGELFF.

The chain carries TRBV28 and TRBJ2-1; 9 nucleotides agree with TRBD2. This CDR3 has 15 residues. The ends lost 6 bases at V and 6 bases at J; junction bases unmatched: 9. Germline values: CDR1 MDHEN, CDR2 SYDVKM. Here the CDR3 DNA reads TGTGCCAGCAGACAACTAGCGGGCGGAGCCAATGAGCAGTTCTTC. It encodes CASRQLAGGANEQFF. Filled out from reference TRBV28 and TRBJ2-1, the complete variable domain reads DVKVTQSSRYLVKRTGEKVFLECVQDMDHENMFWYRQDPGLGLRLIYFSYDVKMKEKGDIPEGYSVSREKKERFSLILESASTNQTSMYLCASRQLAGGANEQFFGPGTRLTVL.

The chain joins TRBV5-6 to TRBJ1-2; no clear D gene. The CDR3 spans 11 residues. V was trimmed by 5 bases and J by 8 bases, leaving 10 bases between them. In germline, CDR1 is SGHDT, CDR2 YYEEEE. The CDR3 is CASSSPEGYTF. DNA for the CDR3: TGTGCCAGCAGTTCTCCAGAGGGCTACACCTTC.

This clone was seen a handful of times. The V call is TRBV28, the J call TRBJ1-5; TRBD1 might be the D (6 bases). Trimming removed 5 bases at V and 11 bases at J, with 22 bases between. The CDR3 runs to 15 residues. Germline-derived CDR1 and CDR2 are MDHEN and SYDVKM. Here the CDR3 reads CASSTLQGYLMTQHF. CDR3 DNA: TGTGCCAGCAGTACGCTACAGGGTTACCTCATGACCCAGCATTTT.

The J gene is TRBJ1-2, the V gene TRBV19, with D unclear. Trimming shortened V by 7 bases and J by 2 bases, and 8 bases separated the two germline ends. CDR3 length: 12 amino acids. CDR1 is LNHDA and CDR2 is SQIVND in the germline V gene (reference sequence). CDR3 bases: TGTGCCAGTACGCGTTCAAACTATGGCTACACCTTC. Protein sequence: CASTRSNYGYTF. Drawing the rest from reference TRBV19 and TRBJ1-2, the complete variable domain is DGGITQSPKYLFRKEGQNVTLSCEQNLNHDAMYWYRQDPGQGLRLIYYSQIVNDFQKGDIAEGYSVSREKKESFPLTVTSAQKNPTAFYLCASTRSNYGYTFGSGTRLTVV.

The rearrangement links TRBV6-1 to TRBJ2-1; 10 positions match TRBD2. CDR1 and CDR2 from the germline V gene are MNHNS and SASEGT. The V gene end was trimmed by 4 bases and the J gene end by 6 bases; junction bases not matched to a gene: 6. The CDR3 contains 15 residues. CDR3 residues: CASSASTSGLNEQFF. The CDR3 nucleotides read TGTGCCAGCAGTGCATCGACTAGCGGGCTCAATGAGCAGTTCTTC.

The V and J genes are TRBV7-9 and TRBJ2-7; tentatively, D is TRBD1 (6 bases). The CDR3 is made up of 16 amino acids. Trimming took off 2 bases at V and 3 bases at J, with 17 bases between the two ends. Germline assignment: CDR1 SEHNR and CDR2 FQNEAQ (reference sequence). This CDR3 reads CASSLWKQGRSYEQYF. Here the CDR3 DNA reads TGTGCCAGCAGCTTATGGAAGCAGGGGAGAAGCTACGAGCAGTACTTC.